This T cell receptor (beta chain) was sequenced in a study of T cells after yellow fever vaccination. Whole-study context: With SMART-Seq v4 Ultra Low Input, the fractions containing low cell numbers were prepared. Study outcomes and limitations: It was a weaker secondary response, yet one that peaked faster, at day 5 versus 15. Once the booster was given, most primary-vaccination clones reappeared, at about 97% for CD4 and around 90% for CD8.

Production of TCR cDNA was by 5'RACE template switching, which also added a universal primer site and UMIs. TCRdb re-called the 5' RACE reads through MiXCR, storing one row per CDR3 protein. Among around 29,000 distinct CDR3 sequences listed, roughly 6% were seen once. CDR1 DFQATT and CDR2 SNEGSKA come from the germline V gene (reference sequence). The J segment lost 3 bases and the V segment lost 8 bases, leaving 10 bases of the junction unmatched. The CDR3 loop spans 14 amino acids. The rearrangement links TRBV20-1 to TRBJ2-3; 8 bases line up with TRBD2. The TCR comes from a man in his thirties or forties who received the YFV17D yellow fever vaccine. The sample in question was PBMCs, either bulk or a sorted T-cell subset (CD4+, CD8+, memory, or dextramer-sorted; not recorded which), obtained on the day of the yellow fever booster vaccination. CDR3 bases: TGCAGTCGGACGGGAGGGCGGGGGACAGATACGCAGTATTTT. As protein: CSRTGGRGTDTQYF.